This T cell receptor (beta chain) came from a study of shared clonotypes between healthy human individuals. There were no recent acute infections or vaccinations among the donors, who were healthy HIV-negative adults. Nashville, Tennessee was home to all donors, who were Caucasian adults. Investigators spread the genomic DNA of each subset evenly over several immunoSEQ plates. On ten immunoSEQ deep assay plates, unsorted PBMC DNA was sequenced. TCRdb keeps only in-frame clones here, not all; method: immunoSEQ multiplex PCR. The repertoire consists of about 560,000 clones, with 70% to 80% occurring once and the leading ten covering around 13%. Trimming removed 6 bases from V and 2 bases from J; junction bases left unmatched: 6. Germline CDR1 and CDR2: SGHRS and YFSETQ. The length of the CDR3 is 14 residues.

The TCR comes from a woman between 40 and 55 years old in good health. Some clones in this sample may be carry-over from other donors' samples. Sequenced: PBMCs. J is TRBJ2-5 and V is TRBV5-1; 8 bases line up with TRBD1. CDR3 nucleotides: TGCGCCAGCACACCCGGACAGGGACAAGAGACCCAGTACTTC. It yields the protein CASTPGQGQETQYF.